A selection of T cell receptor beta chains follows, all from one sample in a study of cytomegalovirus exposure and HLA in healthy donors. Using immunoSEQ multiplex PCR, the repertoire was profiled, and TCRdb retains in-frame clones only, with some absent. The table records 200,000 to 250,000 clones, around nine tenths of them present only once. The source material was PBMCs. The receptors stem from a young woman in good health and CMV-seropositive. CDR3s include the opening cysteine and the closing phenylalanine or tryptophan. D genes are given only for firm matches. Clone size is stated in some rows and not others, as once, few, many or a class when expanded.

>TRBD2|TRBJ2-2|-|TRBV10-1
TGCGCCAGCAGTGAATCTATTCCGGGACTAGAGGCCGGGGAGCTGTTTTTT
CASSESIPGLEAGELFF
>TRBD1|TRBJ1-2|-|TRBV27
TGTGCCAGCAGTCCCAACCCGACAGGGGCAAACTATGGCTACACCTTC
CASSPNPTGANYGYTF
>-|TRBJ2-3|-|TRBV6-5
TGTGCCAGCACCCAGGATACTAGCACAGATACGCAGTATTTT
CASTQDTSTDTQYF
>-|TRBJ2-1|-|TRBV7-3
TGTGCCAGCAGCTTAACGACTAGCAATGAGCAGTTCTTC
CASSLTTSNEQFF
>TRBD1|TRBJ2-5|-|TRBV7-3
TGTGCCAGCAGCTTGCAGGGACAGTTCCAAGAGACCCAGTACTTC
CASSLQGQFQETQYF
>TRBD1|TRBJ2-1|-|TRBV6-4
TGTGCCAGCAGTGATTCCTGGGACAGGGGCGATGAGCAGTTCTTC
CASSDSWDRGDEQFF
>TRBD2|TRBJ2-1|-|TRBV2
TGTGCCAGCAGAGTAAGCGGGAGGATCTATGAGCAGTTCTTC
CASRVSGRIYEQFF
>TRBD1|TRBJ2-1|-|TRBV6-5
TGTGCCAGCAGTTACGGGACAGTTGAGTACAATGAGCAGTTCTTC
CASSYGTVEYNEQFF
>-|TRBJ2-7|-|TRBV30
TGTGCCTGGGGGGCAGGACAGAGCTACGAGCAGTACTTC
CAWGAGQSYEQYF
>TRBD1|TRBJ2-7|-|TRBV7-6
TGTGCCAGCAGCCCGGATCGGGACAGGTTCTACGAGCAGTACTTC
CASSPDRDRFYEQYF
>-|TRBJ2-7|-|TRBV10-3
TGTGCCATCAGTGTTAGACTCTACTCCTCCTACGAGCAGTACTTC
CAISVRLYSSYEQYF
>TRBD2|TRBJ2-1|-|TRBV5-1
TGCGCCAGCAGCTCGACTAGCGGGAGGTACAATGAGCAGTTCTTC
CASSSTSGRYNEQFF
>TRBD2|TRBJ2-1|-|TRBV27
TGTGCCAGCAGTTTAACAGCGGGAGTCGGGGCTTACAATGAGCAGTTCTTC
CASSLTAGVGAYNEQFF
>-|TRBJ1-1|-|TRBV2
TGTGCCAGCAGCGGGAGCACTGAAGCTTTCTTT
CASSGSTEAFF
>TRBD1|TRBJ1-5|-|TRBV6-5
TGTGCCAGCAGTTACGCCGGGACAGGTCATCAGCCCCAGCATTTT
CASSYAGTGHQPQHF
>TRBD1|TRBJ1-4|-|TRBV18
TGTGCCAGCTCACCCCGGGACAGCTGGGAAAAACTGTTTTTT
CASSPRDSWEKLFF
>-|TRBJ1-4|-|TRBV28
TGTGCCAGCAGTTTATTTAATTTGAATGAAAAACTGTTTTTT
CASSLFNLNEKLFF
>-|TRBJ2-5|once|TRBV7-7
TGTGCTAGCAGTCTCAAGGGGGAGACCCAGTACTTC
CASSLKGETQYF
>-|TRBJ1-1|-|TRBV12-5
TGTGCTAGTGGTTTGGTATTGGGGGCGGTGGTGACTGAAGCTTTCTTT
CASGLVLGAVVTEAFF
>TRBD1|TRBJ1-2|-|TRBV7-6
TGTGCCAGCAGCTTAACAGGGGGCTATGGCTACACCTTC
CASSLTGGYGYTF
>-|TRBJ2-1|-|TRBV25-1
TGTGCCAGCAGTGAATTGGGGAGGTCGGACAATGAGCAGTTCTTC
CASSELGRSDNEQFF
>-|TRBJ1-3|once|TRBV5-6
TGTGCCAGCAGCTTGGAGCGAGGCTTTCTTGGAAACACCATATATTTT
CASSLERGFLGNTIYF
>-|TRBJ2-7|-|TRBV4-1
TGCGCCAGCAGCCAAGGCCCAGGGGATTCCTACGAGCAGTACTTC
CASSQGPGDSYEQYF
>TRBD2|TRBJ2-2|-|TRBV19
TGTGCCAGTAGGGGACTAGCGGACACCGGGGAGCTGTTTTTT
CASRGLADTGELFF
>-|TRBJ2-2|-|TRBV10-3
TGTGCCATCAGTGAGCTGGGGGGAGTTGGCACCGGGGAGCTGTTTTTT
CAISELGGVGTGELFF
>-|TRBJ2-2|-|TRBV28
TGTGCCAGCAGTTTGGGCCAGAACACCGGGGAGCTGTTTTTT
CASSLGQNTGELFF